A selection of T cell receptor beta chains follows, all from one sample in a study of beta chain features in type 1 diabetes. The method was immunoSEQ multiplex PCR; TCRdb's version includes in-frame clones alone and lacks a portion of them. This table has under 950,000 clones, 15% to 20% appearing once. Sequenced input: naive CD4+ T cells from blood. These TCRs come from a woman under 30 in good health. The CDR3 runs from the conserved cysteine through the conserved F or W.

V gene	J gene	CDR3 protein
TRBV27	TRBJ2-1	CASSLSWPVAYNEQFF
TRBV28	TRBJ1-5	CASSFMTGGWGQPQHF
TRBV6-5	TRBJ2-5	CASGRAMETQYF
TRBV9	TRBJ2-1	CASSDRTGTLGNEQFF
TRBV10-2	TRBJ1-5	CASSRGDLQPQHF
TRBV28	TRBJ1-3	CASGPPGAGNTIYF
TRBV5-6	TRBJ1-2	CASTLYRGGYTF
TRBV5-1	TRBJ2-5	CASSSGLTVIQETQYF
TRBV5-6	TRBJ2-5	CASSLDVGTAQETQYF
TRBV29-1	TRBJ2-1	CSVRTGTSGRNEQFF